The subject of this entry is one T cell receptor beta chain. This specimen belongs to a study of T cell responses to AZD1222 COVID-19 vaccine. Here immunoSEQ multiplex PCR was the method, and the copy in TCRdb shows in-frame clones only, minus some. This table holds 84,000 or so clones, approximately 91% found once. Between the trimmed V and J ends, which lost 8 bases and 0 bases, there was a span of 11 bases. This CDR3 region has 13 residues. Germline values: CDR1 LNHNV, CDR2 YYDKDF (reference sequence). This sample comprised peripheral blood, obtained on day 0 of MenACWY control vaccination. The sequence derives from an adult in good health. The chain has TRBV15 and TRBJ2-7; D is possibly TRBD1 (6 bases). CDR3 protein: CATSRRGSYEQYF. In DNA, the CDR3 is TGTGCCACCTCCCGCAGGGGCTCCTACGAGCAGTACTTC.